This T cell receptor (beta chain) was observed in a study of Ad26.COV2.S vaccination and SARS-CoV-2 variants (dated by TCRdb to the early 2020s). About the investigation overall: Donors in the vaccine arm were drawn from COV1001, a phase I-IIa trial of Ad26.COV2.S in healthy adults that was multicentre, randomized, double-blind and placebo-controlled. A total of around 32 samples were included in the TCR-sequenced set, comprising around 20 Ad26.COV2.S vaccine recipients, 5 placebo recipients and 8 SARS-CoV-2 convalescent individuals. Dosing of Ad26.COV2.S was intramuscular, at either 5x10^10 or 1x10^11 viral particles, delivered as one shot or as two shots spaced 56 days apart. Trial participants were randomized into five groups of five: low-dose or high-dose Ad26.COV2.S given once or twice, or placebo on both occasions. TCRbeta repertoire sequencing was used to assess the specificity and breadth of SARS-CoV-2-reactive T cell receptors after Ad26.COV2.S vaccination. Investigators remained blinded to trial group allocation during experiments and outcome assessment.

This clone appeared a single time. Its antigen remains undetermined. Base qualities are not provided; no much larger clone lies one nucleotide away. The immunoSEQ Assay was the method used to sequence TCRbeta CDR3 regions. After extraction, genomic DNA underwent amplification by bias-controlled multiplex PCR, followed by high-throughput sequencing. On the study's bioinformatics: To quantify the absolute abundance of each unique TCRbeta CDR3 region, sequences were collapsed and filtered. T cell fraction was estimated by normalization of TCRbeta template counts to usable DNA, with usable DNA being measured through amplification of reference genes present in all nucleated cells. Repertoire TCRs were annotated as SARS-CoV-2-specific by exact matching of V gene, CDR3 amino acid sequence and J gene to a known reactive TCR set. The reference SARS-CoV-2 TCR set was obtained from MIRA and was filtered for enrichment in COVID-19-positive ImmuneCODE repertoires, whereby public or cross-reactive TCRs were removed. Using the MIRA antigens, annotated TCRs were further analysed by specific ORF or by position within an ORF. Depth was the summed frequency of annotated unique rearrangements, while breadth was defined as annotated unique rearrangements over total unique productive rearrangements. TCR breadth was compared between groups using two-sided Wilcoxon rank-sum tests. The source is immuneACCESS, and TCRdb retained only in-frame sequences with V and J called. Part of the clones is not carried over; for the studies checked, unresolved V genes explain less than half of this, and the remainder is unexplained. Clonal size and the V and J genes are those of that table, whereas D and trimming came from the DNA. A total of under 600,000 clones appear in this sample, nearly 90% of them only once. The ten largest clonotypes hold approximately 1.7% of the sample.

General findings and caveats noted by the study authors: Comparing responses between vaccine doses or regimens was not something the study was powered to do. Vaccine and placebo recipients had comparable non-spike TCR breadth, which fits with the vaccine containing only spike. It was noted by the authors that total T cell responses may have been underestimated by the TCR breadth and depth analyses. Higher spike-specific TCR breadth was observed in Ad26.COV2.S recipients than in placebo recipients (P = 0.0014). After vaccination, substantial breadth of spike-specific CD8+ and CD4+ T cell responses was reported.

The label giving this sample's treatment or condition can be read as: around 19 received Ad26.COV2.S at low or high dose, single or two shots; roughly five received placebo; per-sample allocation not given. Repertoires of vaccine and placebo recipients were sequenced from samples collected on day 63 after the first injection. Between 29 July and 7 August 2020, Cohort 1b enrolled some 25 adults aged 18-55 years at one site in Boston, USA. As a vaccine, Ad26.COV2.S was a replication-incompetent adenovirus type 26 vector that expressed a prefusion-stabilized SARS-CoV-2 spike protein derived from the original Wuhan strain. The germline V gene encodes CDR1 SGHDN and CDR2 FVKESK. The CDR3 contains 17 residues, cysteine and phenylalanine counted. Just the 51-base CDR3 DNA is kept, in frame starting at base 1. V is trimmed back by 4 bases and J by 4 bases, and the junction contains 9 bases that no gene match accounts for.

The receptor was derived from a person aged 18 to 59 who received the Ad26.COV2.S COVID-19 vaccine or a placebo. This sample comprised peripheral blood, obtained in a trial of Ad26.COV2.S vaccine versus placebo. This chain joins TRBV14 to TRBJ2-3; 12 bases in the middle match TRBD2. The nucleotide sequence reads TGTGCCAGCAGCCCTAGCGGGAGGGCCAGGTTGGCAGATACGCAGTATTTT. The encoded protein is CASSPSGRARLADTQYF.